Following are 15 T cell receptor beta chains from one sample sequenced in a study of identical twins (dated by TCRdb to the mid-2010s). The library was made by 5' RACE. The sample was run on an Illumina HiSeq 2000. TCRdb trimmed public reads at Q25 via fastp, called clones via MiXCR and kept in-frame beta chains. Each CDR3 protein appears once, grouped with its most common genes and DNA. The sample records a few hundred thousand distinct CDR3 sequences, roughly 13% of which are singletons. The leading ten clones occupy 4% to 5% of the sample. Another study also made use of these data, one on yellow fever vaccine responses in identical twins.

The source material was memory (CD45RO+) T cells sorted from blood. This specimen's cell subset or site label, interpreted: CD45RO+ enriched T cells. These receptors all stem from a woman between 18 and 29 years old in good health.

J is TRBJ2-5 and V is TRBV20-1, with D hard to call. CDR3 length: 14 residues. Germline assignment: CDR1 DFQATT and CDR2 SNEGSKA (reference sequence). The V end lost 3 bases, the J end lost 1 base, and 12 bases lay between the germline ends. The chain's CDR3 is CSARDALGQETQYF. The CDR3 DNA is TGCAGTGCTAGGGATGCACTGGGCCAAGAGACCCAGTACTTC.

This clonotype was seen only a few times. V is TRBV28 and J is TRBJ1-5, with TRBD1 as a possible D gene (5 bases). Per the germline V gene, CDR1 is MDHEN and CDR2 is SYDVKM. This CDR3 spans 15 amino acids. Trimming took 4 bases from V and 0 from J, leaving 10 bases between them. DNA of the CDR3: TGTGCCAGCAGTTCACGGGACGGTAGCAATCAGCCCCAGCATTTT. Its translation: CASSSRDGSNQPQHF.

This clonotype appeared many times. V usage is TRBV3-1 and J usage is TRBJ2-5; perhaps D is TRBD1 or TRBD2 (5 bases each). Trimming left V 4 bases short and J 7 bases short, with 16 bases between. Germline V gene sequence: CDR1 LGHDT, CDR2 YNNKEL (reference sequence). The CDR3 is 14 amino acids. This CDR3 reads CASSLEAGAGTQYF. For the CDR3, the DNA is TGTGCCAGCAGCCTGGAGGCTGGGGCCGGGACCCAGTACTTC.

This clonotype was seen only a few times. V is TRBV6-1 and J is TRBJ1-5; D is possibly TRBD1 (5 bases). Trimming shortened V by 8 bases and J by 3 bases, and 17 bases separated the two germline ends. The CDR3 is made up of 15 amino acids. Germline loops: CDR1 MNHNS, CDR2 SASEGT. The CDR3 coding sequence is TGTGCCAGCGAGAAGGGGCAGATTAACAATCAGCCCCAGCATTTT. This codes for CASEKGQINNQPQHF.

This chain uses TRBV12-3 or TRBV12-4 with TRBJ1-3; D is possibly TRBD1 (5 bases). This CDR3 contains 18 residues. Trimming removed 11 bases from V and 4 bases from J, with 30 bases in between. The CDR3 loop reads CALSTGLSLTNSGNTIYF. CDR3 in DNA: TGTGCCCTCAGTACGGGACTCTCCCTGACTAACTCCGGAAACACCATATATTTT.

V and J are TRBV25-1 and TRBJ1-1; no clear D gene. The ends were cut back, 2 bases at V and 1 base at J, with 2 bases in the middle. Per germline, CDR1 MGHDK and CDR2 SYGVNS. This CDR3 spans 12 amino acids. The CDR3 protein is CASSERNTEAFF. CDR3 in DNA: TGTGCCAGCAGTGAAAGGAACACTGAAGCTTTCTTT.

This clonotype occurred many times. The chain joins TRBV7-2 to TRBJ1-5; D not resolved. This CDR3 has 16 amino acids. Germline CDR1 SGHTA, CDR2 FQGNSA. V lost 1 base, J lost 0 bases, and 10 bases lay in between. The CDR3 DNA is TGTGCCAGCAGCTTAGGGTCAAGGGATAGCAATCAGCCCCAGCATTTT. It translates to CASSLGSRDSNQPQHF.

This clonotype was recorded many times. The chain has TRBV12-3 or TRBV12-4 and TRBJ2-1, with 7 bases fitting TRBD2. V lost 6 bases and J lost 10; bases outside the gene matches: 15. The CDR3 sequence is 15 residues long. CDR3 in amino acids: CASRDPGGRAVEQFF. The CDR3 coding sequence is TGTGCCAGCAGAGACCCCGGGGGGAGGGCGGTAGAGCAGTTCTTC.

This sequence joins TRBV6-1 and TRBJ1-4, with 10 bases fitting TRBD1. The germline V gene has CDR1 MNHNS and CDR2 SASEGT. J gave up 7 bases and V 6 bases, and 2 bases lay outside the gene matches. This CDR3 has 13 amino acids. CDR3 coding DNA: TGTGCCAGCAGGGGACAGGGGCTTGAAAAACTGTTTTTT. Amino acid sequence: CASRGQGLEKLFF.

The chain employs TRBV5-1 and TRBJ2-7, with 9 nucleotides matching TRBD1. Germline CDR1 SGHRS, CDR2 YFSETQ. CDR3 length: 14 amino acids. Germline trimming cut 4 bases from V and 5 bases from J; bases unmatched to any gene: 7. CDR3 amino acids: CASSRGQGFNEQYF. CDR3 in DNA: TGCGCCAGCAGCCGGGGACAGGGATTCAACGAGCAGTACTTC.

This clonotype was detected a few times. The CDR3 nucleotides read TGCAGTGCGTTAACTAGCTCGGGTGAGCAGTTCTTC. This codes for CSALTSSGEQFF. The genes are TRBV20-1 and TRBJ2-1, with D tentatively TRBD2 (6 bases). The germline V gene has CDR1 DFQATT and CDR2 SNEGSKA (reference sequence). The CDR3 runs to 12 residues. V lost 6 bases and J lost 9, with 15 bases in between.

The V and J genes are TRBV6-2 or TRBV6-3 and TRBJ2-1; the D call may be TRBD1 or TRBD2 (5 bases each). CDR3 length equals 14 residues. Trimming pared 2 bases from V and 7 bases from J, leaving 12 bases between. Germline CDR1 reads MNHEY; CDR2 reads SVGEGT. CDR3 region: CASSYTKEGNEQFF. The CDR3 coding sequence is TGTGCCAGCAGTTACACCAAAGAGGGGAATGAGCAGTTCTTC.

This clonotype turned up a few times. CDR3 residues: CASSPLPTGVSTIYEQYF. The CDR3 DNA follows: TGTGCCAGCTCACCACTCCCTACAGGGGTATCTACTATCTACGAGCAGTACTTC. The V and J genes are TRBV18 and TRBJ2-7; TRBD1 aligns across 7 bases. Germline V gene data show CDR1 as KGHSH and CDR2 as LQKENI. Trimming at V came to 1 base and at J to 3 bases, leaving 15 bases not matched to a gene. The CDR3 covers 18 residues.

This clonotype was counted between two and nine times. The chain links TRBV29-1 to TRBJ2-5; 9 nucleotides agree with TRBD1. CDR3 length: 14 residues. CDR1 is SQVTM and CDR2 is ANQGSEA in the germline V gene. With V trimmed by 7 bases and J by 4 bases, 10 bases remained unmatched. CDR3 nucleotide sequence: TGCAGCGCCCCCGCCCCGGACAGGGGAGAGACCCAGTACTTC. Its translation: CSAPAPDRGETQYF.

The rearrangement uses TRBV5-5 and TRBJ2-5, with 8 bases lining up with TRBD1. CDR3 length: 16 amino acids. The V gene's germline CDR1 is SGHKS and CDR2 YYEKEE (reference sequence). V lost 4 bases to trimming and J lost 5 bases; unmatched junction nucleotides: 13. The CDR3 DNA follows: TGTGCCAGCAGCCAGGACAGGGCAAGTTCGCAGGAGACCCAGTACTTC. Its translation: CASSQDRASSQETQYF. Combining the CDR3 with reference TRBV5-5 and TRBJ2-5 gives the whole variable domain DAGVTQSPTHLIKTRGQQVTLRCSPISGHKSVSWYQQVLGQGPQFIFQYYEKEERGRGNFPDRFSARQFPNYSSELNVNALLLGDSALYLCASSQDRASSQETQYFGPGTRLLVL.